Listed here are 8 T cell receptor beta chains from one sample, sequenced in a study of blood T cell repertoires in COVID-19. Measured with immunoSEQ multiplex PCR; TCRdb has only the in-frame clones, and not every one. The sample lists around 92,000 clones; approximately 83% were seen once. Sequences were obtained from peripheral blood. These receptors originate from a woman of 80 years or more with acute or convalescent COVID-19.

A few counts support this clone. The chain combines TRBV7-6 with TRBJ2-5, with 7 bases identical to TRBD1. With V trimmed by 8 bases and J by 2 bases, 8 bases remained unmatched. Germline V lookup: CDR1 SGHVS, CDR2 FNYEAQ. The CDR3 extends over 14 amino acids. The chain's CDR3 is CASSHGQEQETQYF. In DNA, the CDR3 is TGTGCCAGCTCCCACGGACAGGAACAAGAGACCCAGTACTTC.

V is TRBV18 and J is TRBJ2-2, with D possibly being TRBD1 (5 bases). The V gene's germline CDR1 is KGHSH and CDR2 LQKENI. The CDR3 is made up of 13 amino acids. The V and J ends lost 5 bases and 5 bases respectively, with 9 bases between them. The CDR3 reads CASSDSGTGELFF. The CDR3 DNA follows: TGTGCCAGCTCAGATTCAGGGACCGGGGAGCTGTTTTTT. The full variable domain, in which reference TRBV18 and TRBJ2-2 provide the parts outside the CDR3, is NAGVMQNPRHLVRRRGQEARLRCSPMKGHSHVYWYRQLPEEGLKFMVYLQKENIIDESGMPKERFSAEFPKEGPSILRIQQVVRGDSAAYFCASSDSGTGELFFGEGSRLTVL.

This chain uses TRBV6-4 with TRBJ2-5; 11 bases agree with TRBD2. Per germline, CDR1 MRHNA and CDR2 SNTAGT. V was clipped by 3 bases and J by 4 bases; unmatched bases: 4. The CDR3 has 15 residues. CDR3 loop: CASSDRTSGLETQYF. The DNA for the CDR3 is TGTGCCAGCAGTGATAGGACTAGCGGGTTAGAGACCCAGTACTTC.

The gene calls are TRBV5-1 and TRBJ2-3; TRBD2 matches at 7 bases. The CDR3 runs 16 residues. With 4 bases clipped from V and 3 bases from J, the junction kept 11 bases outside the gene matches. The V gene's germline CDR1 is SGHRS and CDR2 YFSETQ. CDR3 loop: CASSRTSSRGTDTQYF. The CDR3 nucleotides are TGCGCCAGCAGCCGCACTAGCTCGCGGGGGACAGATACGCAGTATTTT.

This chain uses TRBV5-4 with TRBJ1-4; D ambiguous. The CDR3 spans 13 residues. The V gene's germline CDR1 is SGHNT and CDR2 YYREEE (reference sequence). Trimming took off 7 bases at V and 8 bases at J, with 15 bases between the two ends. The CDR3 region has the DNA TGTGCCAGCTTGGGCGAAGGAAGCGAAAAACTGTTTTTT. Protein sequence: CASLGEGSEKLFF. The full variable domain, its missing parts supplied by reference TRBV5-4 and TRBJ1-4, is ETGVTQSPTHLIKTRGQQVTLRCSSQSGHNTVSWYQQALGQGPQFIFQYYREEENGRGNFPPRFSGLQFPNYSSELNVNALELDDSALYLCASLGEGSEKLFFGSGTQLSVL.

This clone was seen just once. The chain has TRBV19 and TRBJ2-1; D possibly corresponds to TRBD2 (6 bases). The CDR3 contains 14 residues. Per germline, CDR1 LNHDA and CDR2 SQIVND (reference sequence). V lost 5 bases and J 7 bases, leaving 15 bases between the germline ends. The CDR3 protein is CASSSGTLGNEQFF. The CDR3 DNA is TGTGCCAGTAGTTCCGGGACTTTGGGTAATGAGCAGTTCTTC.

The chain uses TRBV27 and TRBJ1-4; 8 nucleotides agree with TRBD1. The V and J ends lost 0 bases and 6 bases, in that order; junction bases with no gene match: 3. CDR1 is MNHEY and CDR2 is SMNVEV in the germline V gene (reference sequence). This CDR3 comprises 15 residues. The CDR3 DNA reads TGTGCCAGCAGTTTATCAGGACAGGGTTATGAAAAACTGTTTTTT. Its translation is CASSLSGQGYEKLFF.

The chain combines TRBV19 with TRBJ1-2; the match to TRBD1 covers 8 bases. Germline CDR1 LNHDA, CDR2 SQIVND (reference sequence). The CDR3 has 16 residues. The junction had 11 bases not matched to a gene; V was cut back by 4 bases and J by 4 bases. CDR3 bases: TGTGCCAGTAGTAAAGCCCCAGACAGGGGAGGCTATGGCTACACCTTC. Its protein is CASSKAPDRGGYGYTF. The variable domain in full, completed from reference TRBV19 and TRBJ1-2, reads DGGITQSPKYLFRKEGQNVTLSCEQNLNHDAMYWYRQDPGQGLRLIYYSQIVNDFQKGDIAEGYSVSREKKESFPLTVTSAQKNPTAFYLCASSKAPDRGGYGYTFGSGTRLTVV.